This entry features one TCR beta chain sequence. The data were obtained in a study of blood T cell repertoires in COVID-19. Study-level background: Collection of acute and convalescent COVID-19 samples took place in the United States, Italy and Spain. T cells, B-cell-depleted T cells, or PBMCs supplied cDNA or gDNA.

Original handling: How many nucleated cells were present was estimated from reference gene primer amplification. Assay used: immunoSEQ multiplex PCR; TCRdb lists only in-frame clones, some missing. V, J and clone size are taken as reported in that table, and D and trimming were inferred from the DNA itself. The sample has tens of thousands of clones, roughly nine tenths seen once. The CDR3 is 15 residues long. CDR1 and CDR2 from the germline V gene are SGHKS and YYEKEE (reference sequence). V dropped 7 bases and J dropped 6; count of bases not matched to a gene: 6. The origin of this receptor is a woman aged 50 to 60 in a cohort sampled during active COVID-19. This chain links TRBV5-5 with TRBJ1-6; 11 bases fit TRBD1. What was sequenced was peripheral blood. The CDR3 loop reads CASGQGAWGNSPLHF. Here the CDR3 DNA reads TGTGCCAGCGGACAGGGGGCTTGGGGTAATTCACCCCTCCACTTT.